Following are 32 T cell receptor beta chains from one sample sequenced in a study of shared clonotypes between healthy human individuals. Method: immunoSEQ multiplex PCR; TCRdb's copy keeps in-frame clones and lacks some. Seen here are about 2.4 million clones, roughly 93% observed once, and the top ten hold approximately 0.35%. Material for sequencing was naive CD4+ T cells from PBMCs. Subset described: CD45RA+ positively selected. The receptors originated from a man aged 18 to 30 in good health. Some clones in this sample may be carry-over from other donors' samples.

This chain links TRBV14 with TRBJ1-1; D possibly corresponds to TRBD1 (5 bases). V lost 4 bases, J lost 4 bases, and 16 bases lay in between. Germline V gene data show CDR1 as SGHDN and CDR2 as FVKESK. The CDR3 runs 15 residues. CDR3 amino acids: CASSPWDHPGTEAFF. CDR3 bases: TGTGCCAGCAGCCCCTGGGACCACCCGGGCACTGAAGCTTTCTTT.

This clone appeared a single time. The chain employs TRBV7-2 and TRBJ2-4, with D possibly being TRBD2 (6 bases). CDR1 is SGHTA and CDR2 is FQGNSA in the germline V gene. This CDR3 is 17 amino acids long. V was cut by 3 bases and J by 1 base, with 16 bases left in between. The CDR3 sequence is CASSFGRGSEAKNIQYF. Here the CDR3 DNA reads TGTGCCAGCAGCTTTGGCCGGGGGTCGGAGGCCAAAAACATTCAGTACTTC. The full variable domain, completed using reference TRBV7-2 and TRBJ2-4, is GAGVSQSPSNKVTEKGKDVELRCDPISGHTALYWYRQSLGQGLEFLIYFQGNSAPDKSGLPSDRFSAERTGGSVSTLTIQRTQQEDSAVYLCASSFGRGSEAKNIQYFGAGTRLSVL.

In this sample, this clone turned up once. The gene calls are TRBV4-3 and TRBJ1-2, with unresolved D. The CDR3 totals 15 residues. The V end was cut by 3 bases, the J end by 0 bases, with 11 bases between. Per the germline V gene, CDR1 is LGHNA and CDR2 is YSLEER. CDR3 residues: CASSHAYSPNYGYTF. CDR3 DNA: TGCGCCAGCAGCCACGCTTACAGCCCTAACTATGGCTACACCTTC.

The CDR3: CASSQEGTSSGNTIYF. The CDR3 DNA follows: TGTGCCAGCAGCCAAGAAGGCACAAGCTCTGGAAACACCATATATTTT. This chain links TRBV4-2 with TRBJ1-3; D remains ambiguous. CDR3 length equals 16 residues. Germline values: CDR1 LGHNA, CDR2 YNFKEQ. Trimming took 0 bases from V and 0 from J, leaving 9 bases between them.

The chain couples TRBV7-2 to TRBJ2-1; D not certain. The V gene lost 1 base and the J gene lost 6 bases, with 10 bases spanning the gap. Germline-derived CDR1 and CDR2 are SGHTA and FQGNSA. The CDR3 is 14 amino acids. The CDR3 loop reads CASSLGGSTNEQFF. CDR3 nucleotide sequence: TGTGCCAGCAGCTTAGGGGGTAGCACCAATGAGCAGTTCTTC.

The CDR3 here is CASSLWGSNTEAFF. The CDR3, as DNA: TGTGCCAGCAGCTTGTGGGGCAGCAACACTGAAGCTTTCTTT. The V call is TRBV5-4, the J call TRBJ1-1; D perhaps matches TRBD1 (5 bases). V lost 1 base, J lost 2 bases, and 9 bases lay in between. This CDR3 is 14 amino acids long. The germline CDR1 and CDR2 sequences are SGHNT and YYREEE (reference sequence).

CDR3 nucleotides: TGCAGCGGCCGGGAGGCGGGGGCCAACGTCCTGACTTTC. Translating gives CSGREAGANVLTF. The chain joins TRBV29-1 to TRBJ2-6; 7 nucleotides align to TRBD2. Germline V lookup: CDR1 SQVTM, CDR2 ANQGSEA. J was trimmed by 4 bases and V by 7 bases; bases with no gene match: 4. The CDR3 is 13 amino acids. The complete variable domain, with remaining parts taken from reference TRBV29-1 and TRBJ2-6, reads SAVISQKPSRDICQRGTSLTIQCQVDSQVTMMFWYRQQPGQSLTLIATANQGSEATYESGFVIDKFPISRPNLTFSTLTVSNMSPEDSSIYLCSGREAGANVLTFGAGSRLTVL.

The CDR3 loop is CASSARGQSLPLHF. DNA of the CDR3: TGTGCCAGCAGTGCTAGGGGGCAATCGCTCCCCCTCCACTTT. This rearrangement joins TRBV6-6 to TRBJ1-6; 7 nucleotides line up with TRBD1. The CDR3 loop spans 14 amino acids. With V trimmed by 5 bases and J by 13 bases, 11 bases remained unmatched. Germline CDR1 MNHNY, CDR2 SVGAGI (reference sequence).

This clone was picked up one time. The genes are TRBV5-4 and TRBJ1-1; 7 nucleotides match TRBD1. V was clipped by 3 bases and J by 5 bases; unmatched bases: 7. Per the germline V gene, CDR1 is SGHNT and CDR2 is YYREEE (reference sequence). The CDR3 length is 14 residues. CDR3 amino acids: CASSSGQVETEAFF. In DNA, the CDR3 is TGTGCCAGCAGCTCCGGACAGGTGGAGACTGAAGCTTTCTTT.

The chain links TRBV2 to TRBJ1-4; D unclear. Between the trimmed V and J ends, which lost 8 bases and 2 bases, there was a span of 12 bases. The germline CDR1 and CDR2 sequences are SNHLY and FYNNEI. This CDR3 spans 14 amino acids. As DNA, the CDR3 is TGTGCCAGCGGAAAGACACTCACTAATGAAAAACTGTTTTTT. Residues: CASGKTLTNEKLFF.

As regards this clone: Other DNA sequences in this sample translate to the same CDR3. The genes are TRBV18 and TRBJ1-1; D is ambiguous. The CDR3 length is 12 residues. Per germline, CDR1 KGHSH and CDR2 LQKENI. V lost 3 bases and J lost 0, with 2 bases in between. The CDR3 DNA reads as TGTGCCAGCTCACCCTTGAACACTGAAGCTTTCTTT. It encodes CASSPLNTEAFF.

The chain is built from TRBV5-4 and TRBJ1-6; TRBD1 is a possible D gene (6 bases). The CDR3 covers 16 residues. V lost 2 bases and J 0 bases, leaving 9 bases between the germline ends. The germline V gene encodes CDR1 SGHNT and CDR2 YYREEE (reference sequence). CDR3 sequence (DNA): TGTGCCAGCAGCTTTGGACAGAGCTCCTATAATTCACCCCTCCACTTT. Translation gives CASSFGQSSYNSPLHF.

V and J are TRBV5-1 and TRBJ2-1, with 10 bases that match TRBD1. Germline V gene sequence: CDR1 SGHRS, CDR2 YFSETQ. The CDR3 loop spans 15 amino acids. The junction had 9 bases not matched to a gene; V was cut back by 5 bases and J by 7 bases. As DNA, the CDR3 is TGCGCCAGCAGAATGACAGGGGGCTCGTCTAATGAGCAGTTCTTC. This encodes CASRMTGGSSNEQFF.

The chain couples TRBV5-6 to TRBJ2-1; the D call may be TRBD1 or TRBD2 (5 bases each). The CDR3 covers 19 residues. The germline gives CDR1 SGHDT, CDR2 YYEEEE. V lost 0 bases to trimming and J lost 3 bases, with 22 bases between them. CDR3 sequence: CASSLERGRVSRNYNEQFF. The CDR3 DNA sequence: TGTGCCAGCAGCTTGGAACGGGGCAGGGTGTCTCGAAACTACAATGAGCAGTTCTTC. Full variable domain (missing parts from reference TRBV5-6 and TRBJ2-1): DAGVTQSPTHLIKTRGQQVTLRCSPKSGHDTVSWYQQALGQGPQFIFQYYEEEERQRGNFPDRFSGHQFPNYSSELNVNALLLGDSALYLCASSLERGRVSRNYNEQFFGPGTRLTVL.

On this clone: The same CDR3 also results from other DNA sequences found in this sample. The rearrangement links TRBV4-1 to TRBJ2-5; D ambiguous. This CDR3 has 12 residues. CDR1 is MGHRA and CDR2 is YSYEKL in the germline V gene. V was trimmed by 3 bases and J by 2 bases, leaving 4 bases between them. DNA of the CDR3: TGCGCCAGCAGCCAGATACAAGAGACCCAGTACTTC. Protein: CASSQIQETQYF.

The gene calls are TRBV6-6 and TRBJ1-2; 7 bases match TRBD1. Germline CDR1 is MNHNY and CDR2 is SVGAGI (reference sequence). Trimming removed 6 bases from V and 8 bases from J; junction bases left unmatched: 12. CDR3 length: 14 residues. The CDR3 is CASRANGQAEGYTF. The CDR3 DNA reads TGTGCCAGCAGGGCTAATGGACAGGCTGAAGGCTACACCTTC.

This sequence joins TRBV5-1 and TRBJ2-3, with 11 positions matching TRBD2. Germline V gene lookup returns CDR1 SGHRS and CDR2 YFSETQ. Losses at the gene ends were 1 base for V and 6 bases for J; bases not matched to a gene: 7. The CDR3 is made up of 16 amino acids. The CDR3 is CASSLRTSGPSDTQYF. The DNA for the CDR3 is TGCGCCAGCAGCTTGAGGACTAGCGGGCCCTCGGATACGCAGTATTTT.

The CDR3 loop is CAISRLGPYNEQFF. The CDR3 nucleotides read TGTGCCATCAGTCGACTAGGGCCCTACAATGAGCAGTTCTTC. This chain joins TRBV10-3 and TRBJ2-1; D possibly corresponds to TRBD2 (6 bases). Trimming shortened V by 5 bases and J by 2 bases, and 10 bases separated the two germline ends. This CDR3 has 14 residues. CDR1 ENHRY and CDR2 SYGVKD come from the germline V gene.

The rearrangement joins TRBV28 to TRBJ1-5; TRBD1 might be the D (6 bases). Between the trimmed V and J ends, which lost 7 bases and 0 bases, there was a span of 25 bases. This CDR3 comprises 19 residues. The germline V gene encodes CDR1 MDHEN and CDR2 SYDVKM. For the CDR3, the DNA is TGTGCCAGCAACACACCCAAAGGGGAAGGGGGATATAGCAATCAGCCCCAGCATTTT. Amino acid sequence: CASNTPKGEGGYSNQPQHF. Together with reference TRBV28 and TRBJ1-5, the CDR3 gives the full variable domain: DVKVTQSSRYLVKRTGEKVFLECVQDMDHENMFWYRQDPGLGLRLIYFSYDVKMKEKGDIPEGYSVSREKKERFSLILESASTNQTSMYLCASNTPKGEGGYSNQPQHFGDGTRLSIL.

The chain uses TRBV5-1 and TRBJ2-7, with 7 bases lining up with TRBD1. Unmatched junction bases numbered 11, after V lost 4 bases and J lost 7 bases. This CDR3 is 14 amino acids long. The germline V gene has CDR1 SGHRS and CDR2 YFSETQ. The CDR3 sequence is CASSPRTGEVEQYF. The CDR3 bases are TGCGCCAGCAGCCCTCGGACAGGTGAGGTGGAGCAGTACTTC.

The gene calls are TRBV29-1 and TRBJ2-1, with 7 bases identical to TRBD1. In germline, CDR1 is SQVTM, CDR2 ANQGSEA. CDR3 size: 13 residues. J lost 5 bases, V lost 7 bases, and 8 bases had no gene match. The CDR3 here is CSASRDSNNEQFF. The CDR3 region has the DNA TGCAGCGCCTCACGGGACAGTAACAATGAGCAGTTCTTC.

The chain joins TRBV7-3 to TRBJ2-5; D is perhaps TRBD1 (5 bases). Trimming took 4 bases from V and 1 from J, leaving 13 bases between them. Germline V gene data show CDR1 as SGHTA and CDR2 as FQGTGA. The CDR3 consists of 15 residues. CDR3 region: CASSSHRRSQETQYF. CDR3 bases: TGTGCCAGCAGCTCCCACAGGAGATCCCAAGAGACCCAGTACTTC.

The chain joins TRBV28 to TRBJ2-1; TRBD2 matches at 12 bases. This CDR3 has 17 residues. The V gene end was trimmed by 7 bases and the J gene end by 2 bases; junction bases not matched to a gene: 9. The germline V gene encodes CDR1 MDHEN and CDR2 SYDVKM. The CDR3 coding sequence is TGTGCCAGCACCGGGGGGACTAGCGGGCGCCCCTACAATGAGCAGTTCTTC. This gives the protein CASTGGTSGRPYNEQFF.

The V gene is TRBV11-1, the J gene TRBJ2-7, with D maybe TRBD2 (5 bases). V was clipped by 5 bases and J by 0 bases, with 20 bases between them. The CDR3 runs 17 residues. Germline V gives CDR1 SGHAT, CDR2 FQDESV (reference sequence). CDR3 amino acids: CASSRGMDSRGSYEQYF. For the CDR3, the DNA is TGTGCCAGCAGCCGAGGAATGGACTCCCGGGGCTCCTACGAGCAGTACTTC.

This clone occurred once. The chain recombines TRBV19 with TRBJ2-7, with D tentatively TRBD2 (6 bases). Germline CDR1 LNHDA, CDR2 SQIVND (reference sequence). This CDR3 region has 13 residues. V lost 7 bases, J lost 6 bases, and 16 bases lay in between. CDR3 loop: CASTPTGSGEQYF. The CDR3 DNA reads TGTGCCAGTACCCCCACCGGGAGCGGCGAGCAGTACTTC.

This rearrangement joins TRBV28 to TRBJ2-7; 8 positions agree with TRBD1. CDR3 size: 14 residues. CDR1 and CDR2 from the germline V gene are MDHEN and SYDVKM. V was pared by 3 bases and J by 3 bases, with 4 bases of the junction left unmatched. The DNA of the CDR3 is TGTGCCAGCAGTTTGGCCAGGGGGCTCTACGAGCAGTACTTC. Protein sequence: CASSLARGLYEQYF.

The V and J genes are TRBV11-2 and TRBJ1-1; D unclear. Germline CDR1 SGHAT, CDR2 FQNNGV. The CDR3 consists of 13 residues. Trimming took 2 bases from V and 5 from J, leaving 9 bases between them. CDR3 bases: TGTGCCAGCAGCTTAAGGCCGGGGACTGAAGCTTTCTTT. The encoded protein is CASSLRPGTEAFF. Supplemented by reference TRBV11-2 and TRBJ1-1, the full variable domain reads EAGVAQSPRYKIIEKRQSVAFWCNPISGHATLYWYQQILGQGPKLLIQFQNNGVVDDSQLPKDRFSAERLKGVDSTLKIQPAKLEDSAVYLCASSLRPGTEAFFGQGTRLTVV.

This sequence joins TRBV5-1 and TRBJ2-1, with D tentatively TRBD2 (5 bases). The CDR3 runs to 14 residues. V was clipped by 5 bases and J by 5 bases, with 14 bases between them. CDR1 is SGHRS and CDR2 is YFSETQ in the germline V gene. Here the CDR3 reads CASRGGGENNEQFF. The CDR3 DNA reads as TGCGCCAGCAGGGGCGGAGGTGAGAACAATGAGCAGTTCTTC.

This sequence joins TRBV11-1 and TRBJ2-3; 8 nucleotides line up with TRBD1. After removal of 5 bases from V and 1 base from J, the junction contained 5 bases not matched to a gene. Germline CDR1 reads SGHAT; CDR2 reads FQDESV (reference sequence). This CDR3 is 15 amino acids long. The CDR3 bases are TGTGCCAGCAGCCCCGGGACAGGAGGCACAGATACGCAGTATTTT. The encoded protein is CASSPGTGGTDTQYF.

Here the CDR3 reads CASSSTSPQETQYF. The CDR3 DNA follows: TGCGCCAGCAGCTCCACGAGCCCCCAAGAGACCCAGTACTTC. J is TRBJ2-5 and V is TRBV5-1, with D uncertain. The length of the CDR3 is 14 residues. The V gene's germline CDR1 is SGHRS and CDR2 YFSETQ. V lost 3 bases and J 1 base, leaving 10 bases between the germline ends.

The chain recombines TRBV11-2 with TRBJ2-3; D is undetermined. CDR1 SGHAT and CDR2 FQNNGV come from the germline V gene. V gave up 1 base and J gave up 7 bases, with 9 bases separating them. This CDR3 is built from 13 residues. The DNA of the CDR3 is TGTGCCAGCAGCTTAGGGTCCCCTAATACGCAGTATTTT. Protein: CASSLGSPNTQYF.

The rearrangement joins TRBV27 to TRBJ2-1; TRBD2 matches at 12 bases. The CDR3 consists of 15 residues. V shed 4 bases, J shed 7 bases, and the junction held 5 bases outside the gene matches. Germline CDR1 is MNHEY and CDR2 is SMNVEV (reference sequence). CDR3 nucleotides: TGTGCCAGCAGTTCCCTAGCGGGAGGGCGGAATGAGCAGTTCTTC. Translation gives CASSSLAGGRNEQFF.